Listed here is a single T cell receptor (beta chain). Its cognate antigen is unknown. Profiling relied on immunoSEQ multiplex PCR, and the TCRdb table lists in-frame clones only, not all of them. The sample has fewer than 95,000 clones; 83% are singletons. The entry originates in a study of ipilimumab plus nivolumab after autologous stem cell transplantation. Study in general: A median of roughly 8 nivolumab and 5 ipilimumab doses were given. The DLBCL cohort had primary refractory and relapsed disease, with 18-month progression-free survival of about 82% and 31%. Study-wide findings and caveats: TCR repertoire, Treg phenotype and gut microbiota reportedly support more study of this approach.

Checkpoint therapy with ipilimumab 1 mg/kg began 14 to 28 days after transplant. The specimen comprised PBMCs, sampled in a trial of ipilimumab plus nivolumab as post-transplant consolidation. The origin of this receptor is a male donor with diffuse large B-cell lymphoma.

The CDR3 reads CASSLSGGNTIYF. The CDR3 DNA is TGTGCCAGCAGCTTATCCGGTGGAAACACCATATATTTT. The rearrangement links TRBV7-9 to TRBJ1-3; no clear D. V gave up 2 bases and J gave up 3 bases, with 5 bases separating them. The germline V gene encodes CDR1 SEHNR and CDR2 FQNEAQ (reference sequence). CDR3 length: 13 amino acids.